Given below is one T cell receptor beta chain in context. Germline lookup yields CDR1 SNHLY and CDR2 FYNNEI. Trimming took 5 bases from V and 4 from J, leaving 11 bases between them. The CDR3 runs to 13 residues. These data are taken from a study of blood T cell repertoires in COVID-19. Looking at the study overall: Donors in the United States, Italy and Spain gave samples during acute or convalescent COVID-19. PBMCs, B-cell-depleted T cells, or T cells provided the cDNA or gDNA that made up the material.

Libraries were prepared by immunoSEQ multiplex PCR; TCRdb keeps only in-frame clonotypes and omits some of them. The sample includes about half a million clones, around 85% of them seen just once. The specimen was peripheral blood. The receptor comes from a human donor in a cohort sampled during active COVID-19. The genes are TRBV2 and TRBJ1-1; a possible D gene is TRBD1 (5 bases). CDR3: CASSTTGPTEAFF. The CDR3 nucleotides are TGTGCCAGCAGTACTACAGGCCCCACTGAAGCTTTCTTT.